Shown below are 27 T cell receptor beta chains from a single sample sequenced in a study of identifying expanded T cells in peripheral blood. The table came from immunoSEQ multiplex PCR; TCRdb's copy has only in-frame clones and leaves some out. The data show tens of thousands of clones, 70% to 90% seen once. Sequencing input: blood. The receptors were gathered from a person aged 18 to 75 in good health.

The CDR3 DNA reads as TGTGCCAGCGCTTTTGACAGATCGGGTGAAGCTTTCTTT. Amino acid sequence: CASAFDRSGEAFF. J is TRBJ1-1 and V is TRBV18, with a weak D call TRBD1 (5 bases). The CDR3 sequence is 13 residues long. Germline loops: CDR1 KGHSH, CDR2 LQKENI. V was shortened by 8 bases and J by 7 bases, with 17 bases between the two germline ends. The full variable domain, in which reference TRBV18 and TRBJ1-1 provide the parts outside the CDR3, is NAGVMQNPRHLVRRRGQEARLRCSPMKGHSHVYWYRQLPEEGLKFMVYLQKENIIDESGMPKERFSAEFPKEGPSILRIQQVVRGDSAAYFCASAFDRSGEAFFGQGTRLTVV.

This chain links TRBV30 with TRBJ2-7; D unresolved. Germline CDR1 and CDR2: GTSNPN and SVGIG (reference sequence). Deletions cut 0 bases from V and 5 bases from J, with 5 bases between. The CDR3 consists of 11 residues. The CDR3 nucleotides read TGTGCCTGGAGTGTCTTCCACGAGCAGTACTTC. It is translated as CAWSVFHEQYF.

The V gene is TRBV25-1, the J gene TRBJ2-7; D perhaps matches TRBD1 (5 bases). The CDR3 loop spans 14 amino acids. Germline CDR1 is MGHDK and CDR2 is SYGVNS. V dropped 1 base and J dropped 5 bases, with 12 bases sitting between them. The CDR3, as DNA: TGTGCCAGCAGTGAATGGGCAGGGTCCCACGAGCAGTACTTC. Amino acids: CASSEWAGSHEQYF.

This chain links TRBV2 with TRBJ1-2, with no clear D. The CDR3 contains 13 residues. CDR1 is SNHLY, CDR2 FYNNEI, per germline. Trimming took 6 bases from V and 8 from J, leaving 16 bases between them. The CDR3 sequence is CASSPRRGKGYTF. CDR3 DNA sequence: TGTGCCAGCAGCCCTCGGCGGGGAAAGGGCTACACCTTC. Using reference TRBV2 and TRBJ1-2 for the parts outside the CDR3, the full variable domain is EPEVTQTPSHQVTQMGQEVILRCVPISNHLYFYWYRQILGQKVEFLVSFYNNEISEKSEIFDDQFSVERPDGSNFTLKIRSTKLEDSAMYFCASSPRRGKGYTFGSGTRLTVV.

The chain is built from TRBV7-2 and TRBJ2-7; D tentatively reads TRBD1 or TRBD2 (6 bases each). V was clipped by 6 bases and J by 6 bases, with 18 bases between them. The germline gives CDR1 SGHTA, CDR2 FQGNSA. The CDR3 is made up of 14 amino acids. CDR3 DNA: TGTGCCAGCAGTAAAGATCGGGGGCCGGGCGAGCAGTACTTC. Encoded protein: CASSKDRGPGEQYF.

V and J are TRBV6-6 and TRBJ1-4, with 9 bases fitting TRBD1. V was pared by 6 bases and J by 7 bases, with 12 bases of the junction left unmatched. The CDR3 consists of 16 residues. Germline V lookup: CDR1 MNHNY, CDR2 SVGAGI (reference sequence). CDR3 nucleotide sequence: TGTGCCAGCAGCGGAACTACAGGGGGCCTTGTTGAAAAACTGTTTTTT. It translates to CASSGTTGGLVEKLFF.

The chain joins TRBV5-1 to TRBJ2-2; D may be TRBD2 (5 bases). CDR1 is SGHRS, CDR2 YFSETQ, per germline. The CDR3 contains 15 residues. V lost 0 bases, J lost 4 bases, and 10 bases lay in between. The CDR3 DNA reads as TGCGCCAGCAGCTTGGGAAAACGGGGCACCGGGGAGCTGTTTTTT. Its translation is CASSLGKRGTGELFF.

The chain recombines TRBV7-2 with TRBJ1-2; D might be TRBD1 (6 bases). This CDR3 has 14 residues. V shed 5 bases and J shed 4 bases, with 14 bases lying between them. From germline, CDR1 is SGHTA and CDR2 FQGNSA. In DNA, the CDR3 is TGTGCCAGCAGCGCTCGGGACAAAACCTATGGCTACACCTTC. Its translation: CASSARDKTYGYTF.

This chain joins TRBV14 and TRBJ2-3; D may be TRBD1 (5 bases). In germline, CDR1 is SGHDN, CDR2 FVKESK. Deletions cut 1 base from V and 4 bases from J, with 9 bases between. The CDR3 totals 14 residues. CDR3 residues: CASSQATGADTQYF. The CDR3, as DNA: TGTGCCAGCAGCCAAGCTACAGGTGCAGATACGCAGTATTTT.

This clone was recorded only once. V usage is TRBV14 and J usage is TRBJ1-2; tentatively, D is TRBD1 (6 bases). V was clipped by 1 base and J by 5 bases, with 11 bases between them. This CDR3 region has 14 residues. CDR1 and CDR2 from the germline V gene are SGHDN and FVKESK. CDR3 in DNA: TGTGCCAGCAGCCAAGGTGGGGGCGGTTATGGCTACACCTTC. Protein: CASSQGGGGYGYTF.

The chain is built from TRBV19 and TRBJ1-5; 9 nucleotides line up with TRBD1. The germline V gene encodes CDR1 LNHDA and CDR2 SQIVND (reference sequence). V gave up 3 bases and J gave up 1 base; unmatched junction bases: 4. The CDR3 length is 16 residues. DNA of the CDR3: TGTGCCAGTAGTATCCTACAGGGGGCCAGCAATCAGCCCCAGCATTTT. Translating gives CASSILQGASNQPQHF.

The V gene is TRBV6-6, the J gene TRBJ2-7; D is possibly TRBD2 (7 bases). CDR3 length: 13 amino acids. Trimming removed 8 bases from V and 3 bases from J, with 14 bases in between. CDR1 MNHNY and CDR2 SVGAGI come from the germline V gene (reference sequence). The CDR3 DNA reads TGTGCCAGCGGGATGGGAGGGGGCTACGAGCAGTACTTC. As protein: CASGMGGGYEQYF.

The chain couples TRBV28 to TRBJ2-7; D perhaps matches TRBD1 (6 bases). V gave up 4 bases and J gave up 8 bases, with 18 bases separating them. This CDR3 spans 14 amino acids. Germline loops: CDR1 MDHEN, CDR2 SYDVKM. For the CDR3, the DNA is TGTGCCAGCAGTTCACAGGGTAAAGGCGGTAAGCAGTACTTC. Translation gives CASSSQGKGGKQYF. Drawing the rest from reference TRBV28 and TRBJ2-7, the complete variable domain is DVKVTQSSRYLVKRTGEKVFLECVQDMDHENMFWYRQDPGLGLRLIYFSYDVKMKEKGDIPEGYSVSREKKERFSLILESASTNQTSMYLCASSSQGKGGKQYFGPGTRLTVT.

This chain uses TRBV27 with TRBJ2-2, with D possibly TRBD2 on 7 matching bases. CDR3 length equals 15 residues. With 6 bases removed from V and 5 bases from J, the gap between germline ends came to 16 bases. Germline V gives CDR1 MNHEY, CDR2 SMNVEV (reference sequence). The CDR3 sequence: CASRGRGGGTGELFF. The CDR3 DNA reads TGTGCCAGCAGGGGTAGGGGGGGCGGAACCGGGGAGCTGTTTTTT.

The genes are TRBV10-3 and TRBJ2-7, with 8 bases matching TRBD1. With V trimmed by 6 bases and J by 2 bases, 9 bases remained unmatched. Per germline, CDR1 ENHRY and CDR2 SYGVKD. There are 15 residues in the CDR3. This CDR3 is CAISSPGQGAYEQYF. DNA of the CDR3: TGTGCCATCAGCTCCCCCGGACAGGGTGCCTACGAGCAGTACTTC.

The genes are TRBV6-5 and TRBJ1-5; D is ambiguous. The CDR3 covers 13 residues. Trimming took 5 bases from V and 6 from J, leaving 11 bases between them. CDR1 and CDR2 from the germline V gene are MNHEY and SVGAGI. DNA of the CDR3: TGTGCCAGCAGTAAGGGAAGGAGTCAGCCCCAGCATTTT. Translated, it gives CASSKGRSQPQHF.

The chain recombines TRBV28 with TRBJ1-1; D gene unclear. CDR3 length equals 13 residues. Germline V gene lookup returns CDR1 MDHEN and CDR2 SYDVKM. Trimming shortened V by 7 bases and J by 2 bases, and 11 bases separated the two germline ends. The chain's CDR3 is CASIGLLNTEAFF. CDR3 in DNA: TGTGCCAGCATAGGGTTGCTAAACACTGAAGCTTTCTTT.

V and J are TRBV11-2 and TRBJ2-1; 11 bases line up with TRBD2. Germline lookup yields CDR1 SGHAT and CDR2 FQNNGV. The CDR3 totals 15 residues. V shed 5 bases, J shed 3 bases, and the junction held 3 bases outside the gene matches. The CDR3 nucleotides are TGTGCCAGCAGCCAGGGACTAGCGGTCTACAATGAGCAGTTCTTC. Translation: CASSQGLAVYNEQFF.

The chain uses TRBV5-4 and TRBJ2-5; TRBD2 matches at 11 bases. CDR3 length equals 18 residues. V shed 3 bases and J 1 base; nucleotides not matched to a gene: 11. Germline CDR1 reads SGHNT; CDR2 reads YYREEE (reference sequence). CDR3: CASSWGGPGLAAQETQYF. In nucleotides, the CDR3 is TGTGCCAGCAGCTGGGGAGGCCCGGGACTAGCGGCCCAAGAGACCCAGTACTTC.

The J gene is TRBJ1-3, the V gene TRBV4-3; D call uncertain. Germline-derived CDR1 and CDR2 are LGHNA and YSLEER. V was pared by 0 bases and J by 0 bases, with 21 bases between. The CDR3 extends over 20 amino acids. CDR3 bases: TGCGCCAGCAGCCAAGATCGGTCGTTAGGAAACCCAATCTCTGGAAACACCATATATTTT. It codes for CASSQDRSLGNPISGNTIYF.

In this sample, this clone turned up once. The chain uses TRBV25-1 and TRBJ2-2; 8 bases fit TRBD1. J lost 6 bases, V lost 5 bases, and 8 bases had no gene match. Germline loops: CDR1 MGHDK, CDR2 SYGVNS. The CDR3 is 15 residues long. The DNA for the CDR3 is TGTGCCAGCAGTTTAGGACAGGGAAGGGCCGGGGAGCTGTTTTTT. As protein: CASSLGQGRAGELFF.

The rearrangement links TRBV7-2 to TRBJ2-3; D remains ambiguous. Germline CDR1 SGHTA, CDR2 FQGNSA. The CDR3 loop spans 15 amino acids. With 5 bases removed from V and 9 bases from J, the gap between germline ends came to 21 bases. CDR3 in DNA: TGTGCCAGCAGCCCTCGGTTGGGCCTGCAAGGCACGCAGTATTTT. Translation: CASSPRLGLQGTQYF.

The V call is TRBV18, the J call TRBJ2-2; D is perhaps TRBD1 (6 bases). V was shortened by 4 bases and J by 4 bases, with 10 bases between the two germline ends. From germline, CDR1 is KGHSH and CDR2 LQKENI. The CDR3 covers 14 residues. As DNA, the CDR3 is TGTGCCAGCTCACTAACAGGGTTCACCGGGGAGCTGTTTTTT. Translated: CASSLTGFTGELFF.

V gene TRBV19 combines with J gene TRBJ1-6; D perhaps matches TRBD1 (6 bases). CDR3 length equals 16 residues. V lost 3 bases and J lost 0, with 9 bases in between. Germline values: CDR1 LNHDA, CDR2 SQIVND (reference sequence). The CDR3 bases are TGTGCCAGTAGTATTGGGGGCAGCTCCTATAATTCACCCCTCCACTTT. This translates into CASSIGGSSYNSPLHF.

The chain employs TRBV5-6 and TRBJ2-2; TRBD2 matches 11 bases. The junction had 4 bases not matched to a gene; V was cut back by 2 bases and J by 4 bases. Germline values: CDR1 SGHDT, CDR2 YYEEEE. The CDR3 runs 16 residues. CDR3 sequence: CASSFGLAGGTGELFF. In DNA form, the CDR3 reads TGTGCCAGCAGCTTCGGCCTAGCGGGAGGCACCGGGGAGCTGTTTTTT.

The gene calls are TRBV18 and TRBJ2-7; 9 nucleotides agree with TRBD1. J gave up 4 bases and V 3 bases, and 7 bases lay outside the gene matches. Germline V lookup: CDR1 KGHSH, CDR2 LQKENI. CDR3 size: 15 residues. CDR3 coding DNA: TGTGCCAGCTCACCTGGGGGACAGGGACTATACGAGCAGTACTTC. Its protein is CASSPGGQGLYEQYF.

The V gene is TRBV2, the J gene TRBJ1-5, with unresolved D. The CDR3 consists of 12 residues. V was trimmed by 7 bases and J by 7 bases, leaving 11 bases between them. CDR1 is SNHLY and CDR2 is FYNNEI in the germline V gene. The CDR3 DNA follows: TGTGCCAGCAATGGGATGGAGCAGCCCCAGCATTTT. This sequence encodes CASNGMEQPQHF.